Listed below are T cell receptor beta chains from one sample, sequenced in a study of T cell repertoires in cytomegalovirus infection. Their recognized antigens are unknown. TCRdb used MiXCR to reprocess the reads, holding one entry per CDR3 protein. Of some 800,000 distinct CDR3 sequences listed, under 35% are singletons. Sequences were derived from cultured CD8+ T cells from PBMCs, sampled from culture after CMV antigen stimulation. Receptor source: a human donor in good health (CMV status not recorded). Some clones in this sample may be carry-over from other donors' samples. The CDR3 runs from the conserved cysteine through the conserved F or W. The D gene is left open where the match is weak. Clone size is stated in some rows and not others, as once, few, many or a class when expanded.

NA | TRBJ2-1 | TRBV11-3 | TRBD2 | CASSPSGGSHYNEQFF | TGTGCCAGCAGCCCTAGCGGGGGGTCCCATTACAATGAGCAGTTCTTC
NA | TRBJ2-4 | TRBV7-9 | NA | CASSSTAGSGNIQYF | TGTGCCAGCAGCTCTACCGCAGGGAGTGGAAACATTCAGTACTTC
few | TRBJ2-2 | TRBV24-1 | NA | CATSDLQGTDTGELFF | TGTGCCACCAGTGATTTGCAGGGGACGGACACCGGGGAGCTGTTTTTT
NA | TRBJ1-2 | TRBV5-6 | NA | CASSPGVAGYTF | TGTGCCAGCAGCCCCGGGGTCGCTGGCTACACCTTC
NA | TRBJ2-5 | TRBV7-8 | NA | CASSLALPWETQYF | TGTGCCAGCAGCTTAGCCCTGCCGTGGGAGACCCAGTACTTC
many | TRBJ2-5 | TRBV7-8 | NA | CASSSGLAYETQYF | TGTGCCAGCAGCTCCGGCCTAGCATACGAGACCCAGTACTTC
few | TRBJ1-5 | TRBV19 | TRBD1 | CASSRTGVSNQPQHF | TGTGCCAGTAGTAGGACAGGGGTTAGCAATCAGCCCCAGCATTTT
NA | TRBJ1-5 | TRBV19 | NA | CASMSGKSGQPQHF | TGTGCCAGTATGTCAGGGAAATCTGGTCAGCCCCAGCATTTT
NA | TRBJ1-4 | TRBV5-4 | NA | CASSLYGNNEKLFF | TGTGCCAGCAGCTTGTACGGGAATAATGAAAAACTGTTTTTT
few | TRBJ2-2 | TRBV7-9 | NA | CASSHPQHANTGELFF | TGTGCCAGCAGCCATCCGCAGCATGCGAACACCGGGGAGCTGTTTTTT
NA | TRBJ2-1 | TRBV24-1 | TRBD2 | CATSAPGGGYNEQFF | TGTGCCACCAGTGCTCCGGGCGGGGGTTACAATGAGCAGTTCTTC
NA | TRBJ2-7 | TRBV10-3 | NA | CAISESLVFRGGSSGSSYEQYF | TGTGCCATCAGTGAGTCGCTCGTTTTCCGTGGGGGATCTTCGGGATCCTCCTACGAGCAGTACTTC
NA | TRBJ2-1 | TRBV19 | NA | CASRPLGGDHDTDEQFF | TGTGCCAGTAGACCCCTCGGAGGGGACCACGACACGGATGAGCAGTTCTTC
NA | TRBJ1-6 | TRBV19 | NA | CASSEGDLRSYNSPLHF | TGTGCCAGTAGTGAGGGGGATCTACGCTCCTATAATTCACCCCTCCACTTT
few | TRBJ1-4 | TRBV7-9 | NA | CASSPAGEEKLFF | TGTGCCAGCAGCCCGGCAGGGGAGGAAAAACTGTTTTTT
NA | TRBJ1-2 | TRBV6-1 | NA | CATALKRSYGYTF | TGTGCCACCGCCCTCAAGCGAAGCTATGGCTACACCTTC
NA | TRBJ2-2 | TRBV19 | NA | CASSISILLDRNTGELFF | TGTGCCAGTAGTATCTCCATTCTCTTGGACAGGAACACCGGGGAGCTGTTTTTT
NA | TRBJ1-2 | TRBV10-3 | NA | CAITPQEGRDGYTF | TGTGCCATCACCCCCCAGGAGGGGAGGGATGGCTACACCTTC
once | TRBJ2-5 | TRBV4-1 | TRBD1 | CASSQKQDRMGETQYF | TGCGCCAGCAGCCAGAAACAGGACAGGATGGGGGAGACCCAGTACTTC
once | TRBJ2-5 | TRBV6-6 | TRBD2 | CASSYPSSGGAEGETQYF | TGTGCCAGCAGTTACCCTTCTAGCGGGGGGGCCGAAGGAGAGACCCAGTACTTC
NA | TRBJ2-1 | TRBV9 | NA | CASSAGGRRQNEQFF | TGTGCCAGCAGCGCAGGGGGGAGGCGTCAGAATGAGCAGTTCTTC
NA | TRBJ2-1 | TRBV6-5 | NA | CASSYLGLFQYNEQFF | TGTGCCAGCAGTTACTTGGGACTGTTCCAATACAATGAGCAGTTCTTC
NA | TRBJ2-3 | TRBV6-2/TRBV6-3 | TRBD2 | CASSYSAGGASDTQYF | TGTGCCAGCAGTTACAGTGCGGGGGGAGCCTCAGATACGCAGTATTTT
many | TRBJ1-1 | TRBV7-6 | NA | CASSGPRGTIMNTEAFF | TGTGCCAGCAGCGGCCCCCGGGGCACAATCATGAACACTGAAGCTTTCTTT
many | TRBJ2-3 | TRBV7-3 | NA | CASSLAETSTDTQYF | TGTGCCAGCAGCTTAGCAGAAACCAGCACAGATACGCAGTATTTT
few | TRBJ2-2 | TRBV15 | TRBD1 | CATSRETRTGINTGELFF | TGTGCCACCAGCAGAGAAACCCGGACAGGGATTAATACCGGGGAGCTGTTTTTT
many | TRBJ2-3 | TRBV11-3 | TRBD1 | CASSPHEGASDTQYF | TGTGCCAGCAGCCCTCACGAGGGGGCATCAGATACGCAGTATTTT
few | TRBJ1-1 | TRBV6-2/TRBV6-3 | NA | CASGDTEAFF | TGTGCCAGCGGGGACACTGAAGCTTTCTTT
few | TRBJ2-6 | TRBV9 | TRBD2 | CASSPRLAGISGANVLTF | TGTGCCAGCAGCCCCCGGCTAGCGGGGATCTCTGGGGCCAACGTCCTGACTTTC
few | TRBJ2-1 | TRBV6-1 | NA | CASSEPGTHLYNEQFF | TGTGCCAGCAGTGAACCAGGAACACACCTCTACAATGAGCAGTTCTTC
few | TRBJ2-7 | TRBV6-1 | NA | CASSEAAGGEQYF | TGTGCCAGCAGTGAAGCGGCAGGCGGCGAGCAGTACTTC
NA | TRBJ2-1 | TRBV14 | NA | CASSQDLGRYNEQFF | TGTGCCAGCAGCCAAGATCTAGGACGGTACAATGAGCAGTTCTTC
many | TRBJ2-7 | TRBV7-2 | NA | CASSPGDYEQYF | TGTGCCAGCTCCCCTGGGGATTACGAGCAGTACTTC
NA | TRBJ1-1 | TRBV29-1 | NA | CSALTGVTEAFF | TGCAGCGCCTTAACTGGGGTAACTGAAGCTTTCTTT
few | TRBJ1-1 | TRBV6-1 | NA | CASSDWGYTEAFF | TGTGCCAGCAGTGATTGGGGTTACACTGAAGCTTTCTTT
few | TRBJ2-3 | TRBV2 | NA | CASSVAKGTDTQYF | TGTGCCAGCAGTGTGGCGAAGGGCACAGATACGCAGTATTTT
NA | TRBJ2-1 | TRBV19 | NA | CASRGSGNNEQFF | TGTGCCAGTCGGGGTTCGGGGAACAATGAGCAGTTCTTC
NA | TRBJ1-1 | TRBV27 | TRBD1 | CASKALTGVNTEAFF | TGTGCCAGCAAAGCCCTGACAGGGGTGAACACTGAAGCTTTCTTT
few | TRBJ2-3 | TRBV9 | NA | CASSSEGTTDTQYF | TGTGCCAGCAGCTCCGAAGGGACCACAGATACGCAGTATTTT